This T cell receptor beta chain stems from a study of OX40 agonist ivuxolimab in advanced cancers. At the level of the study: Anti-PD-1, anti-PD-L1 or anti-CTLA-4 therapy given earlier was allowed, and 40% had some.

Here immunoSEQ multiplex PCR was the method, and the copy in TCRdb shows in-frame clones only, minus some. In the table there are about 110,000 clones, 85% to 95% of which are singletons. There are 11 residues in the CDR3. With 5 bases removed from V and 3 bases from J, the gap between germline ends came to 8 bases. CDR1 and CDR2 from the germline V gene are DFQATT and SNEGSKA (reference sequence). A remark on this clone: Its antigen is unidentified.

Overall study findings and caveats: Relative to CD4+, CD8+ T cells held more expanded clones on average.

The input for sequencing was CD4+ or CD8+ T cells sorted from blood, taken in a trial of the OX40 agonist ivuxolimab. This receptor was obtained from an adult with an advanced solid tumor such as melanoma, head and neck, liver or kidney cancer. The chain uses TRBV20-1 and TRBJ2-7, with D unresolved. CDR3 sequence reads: CSAVSGYEQYF. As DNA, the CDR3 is TGCAGTGCTGTCAGTGGCTACGAGCAGTACTTC.